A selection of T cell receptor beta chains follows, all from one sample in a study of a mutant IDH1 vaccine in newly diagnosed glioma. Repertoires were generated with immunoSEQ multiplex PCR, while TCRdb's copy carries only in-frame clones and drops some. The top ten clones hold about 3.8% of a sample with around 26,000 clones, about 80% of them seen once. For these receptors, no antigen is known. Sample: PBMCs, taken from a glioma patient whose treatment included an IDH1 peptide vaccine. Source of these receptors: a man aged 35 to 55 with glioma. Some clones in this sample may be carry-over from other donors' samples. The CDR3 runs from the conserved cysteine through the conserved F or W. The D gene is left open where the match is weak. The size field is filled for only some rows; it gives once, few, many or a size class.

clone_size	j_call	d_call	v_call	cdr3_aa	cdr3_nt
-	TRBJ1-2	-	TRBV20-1	CSARDDLGYTF	TGCAGTGCCAGGGACGATCTTGGCTACACCTTC
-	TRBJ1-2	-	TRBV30	CAWSVPGQIYGYTF	TGTGCCTGGAGTGTCCCGGGGCAAATCTATGGCTACACCTTC
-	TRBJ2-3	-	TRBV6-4	CASSQDSLSTDTQYF	TGTGCCAGCAGCCAAGACAGCCTTTCCACAGATACGCAGTATTTT
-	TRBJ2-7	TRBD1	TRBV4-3	CASSQDTAGGSLGEQYF	TGCGCCAGCAGCCAAGATACAGCAGGGGGATCGTTGGGCGAGCAGTACTTC
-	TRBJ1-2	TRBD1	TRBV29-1	CSVPTGSGYTF	TGCAGCGTCCCGACAGGGAGCGGCTACACCTTC
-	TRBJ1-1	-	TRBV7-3	CASRQEGGTEAFF	TGTGCCAGCCGACAGGAGGGGGGCACTGAAGCTTTCTTT
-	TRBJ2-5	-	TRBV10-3	CAVKETQYF	TGTGCCGTCAAAGAGACCCAGTACTTC
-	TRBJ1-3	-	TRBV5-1	CASSLDWISGNTIYF	TGCGCCAGCAGCTTGGATTGGATCTCTGGAAACACCATATATTTT
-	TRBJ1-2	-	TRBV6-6	CASSYTQGPMGGYTF	TGTGCCAGCAGTTACACCCAGGGACCTATGGGGGGCTACACCTTC
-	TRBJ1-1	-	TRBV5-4	CASTIFPYHEAFF	TGTGCCAGCACCATCTTTCCTTATCATGAAGCTTTCTTT
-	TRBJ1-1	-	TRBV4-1	CASSSKGLTNTEAFF	TGCGCCAGCAGCTCGAAGGGACTTACGAACACTGAAGCTTTCTTT
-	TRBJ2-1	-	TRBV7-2	CASSDFLGMDEQFF	TGTGCCAGCAGCGACTTTTTGGGGATGGATGAGCAGTTCTTC
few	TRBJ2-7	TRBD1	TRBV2	CASRGDSTSYEQYF	TGTGCCAGCCGAGGGGACAGTACCTCCTACGAGCAGTACTTC
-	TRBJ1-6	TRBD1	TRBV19	CASSTAGTVSYNSPLHF	TGTGCCAGTAGTACGGCCGGGACAGTCTCCTATAATTCACCCCTCCACTTT
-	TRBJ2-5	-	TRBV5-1	CATSSLGYSSETQYF	TGCGCCACCAGTTCACTGGGATACTCTTCAGAGACCCAGTACTTC
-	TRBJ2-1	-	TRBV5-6	CASQDPGQQVDNEQFF	TGTGCCAGCCAAGATCCGGGGCAACAAGTTGACAATGAGCAGTTCTTC
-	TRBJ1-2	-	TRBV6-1	CASSVGTRDLYGYTF	TGTGCCAGCAGTGTTGGGACAAGGGACCTTTATGGCTACACCTTC
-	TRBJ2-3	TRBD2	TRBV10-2	CASPSGTSTDTQYF	TGCGCCAGCCCCAGCGGGACTAGCACAGATACGCAGTATTTT